What follows are 29 T cell receptor beta chains derived from one specimen sequenced in a study of spatial heterogeneity in lung cancer. The time point is: sample taken at primary tumor resection. Sequencing was performed on whole RNA extracted from tumor and nontumor lung tissue, or from frozen PBMC, and the material was left unsorted. Using its own MiXCR run on the 5' RACE reads, TCRdb lists one record per CDR3 protein. The sample has 22,000 or so distinct CDR3 sequences, under 5.5% seen once. The input for sequencing was PBMCs, taken at surgery. These receptors were obtained from a male donor with early-stage non-small cell lung cancer.

This clonotype has a count of ten or more. V is TRBV28 and J is TRBJ2-7; possibly TRBD1 for D (6 bases). Trimming left V 2 bases short and J 7 bases short, with 12 bases between. Germline CDR1 and CDR2: MDHEN and SYDVKM. CDR3 length: 13 amino acids. In DNA, the CDR3 is TGTGCCAGCAGTTTAGACGACAGGAGGGAGCAGTACTTC. Amino acids: CASSLDDRREQYF.

This clonotype showed up many times. CDR3 nucleotide sequence: TGTGCCAGCAGTTCCTTAGGACAGCGGTGGGATGAAGCTTTCTTT. Translated, it gives CASSSLGQRWDEAFF. The chain joins TRBV12-3 or TRBV12-4 to TRBJ1-1, with D tentatively TRBD1 (6 bases). This CDR3 contains 15 residues. Trimming cost V 4 bases and J 7 bases, with 19 bases left between them.

This clonotype was seen at least ten times. The CDR3: CASTPSGPKGGNTIYF. The CDR3 DNA sequence: TGTGCCAGCACCCCAAGCGGGCCTAAGGGTGGAAACACCATATATTTT. This chain links TRBV12-3 or TRBV12-4 with TRBJ1-3; D is unclear. This CDR3 region has 16 residues. V was clipped by 7 bases and J by 3 bases, with 19 bases between them.

This clonotype was seen repeatedly, ten times or more. The chain carries TRBV6-5 and TRBJ2-7; TRBD1 is a possible D gene (6 bases). Germline CDR1 is MNHEY and CDR2 is SVGAGI. The CDR3 is made up of 14 amino acids. The ends were cut back, 3 bases at V and 0 bases at J, with 9 bases in the middle. The CDR3 nucleotides read TGTGCCAGCAGTTATAGAGGGGGCTCCTACGAGCAGTACTTC. Its translation: CASSYRGGSYEQYF.

This clonotype was found many times. V and J are TRBV11-2 and TRBJ1-4; the D gene is possibly TRBD1 (5 bases). Germline V gene sequence: CDR1 SGHAT, CDR2 FQNNGV. This CDR3 contains 15 residues. The ends were cut back, 3 bases at V and 7 bases at J, with 15 bases in the middle. CDR3 protein: CASSFNEGRREKLFF. The CDR3 DNA follows: TGTGCCAGCAGCTTCAATGAGGGGCGCCGTGAAAAACTGTTTTTT.

This clonotype appeared many times. This sequence joins TRBV29-1 and TRBJ1-2, with D possibly being TRBD1 (6 bases). The CDR3 loop spans 15 amino acids. V lost 3 bases and J lost 5, with 19 bases in between. Germline CDR1 SQVTM, CDR2 ANQGSEA. CDR3 DNA sequence: TGCAGCGTTGATGGCGGACAGAACCCCCTTTATGGCTACACCTTC. It specifies CSVDGGQNPLYGYTF.

This clonotype was seen at least ten times. The chain employs TRBV10-3 and TRBJ1-1; the D is unclear. The CDR3 covers 13 residues. The germline gives CDR1 ENHRY, CDR2 SYGVKD. V gave up 5 bases and J gave up 2 bases, with 9 bases separating them. The CDR3 DNA follows: TGTGCCATCAGTATTAGGGAAAACACTGAAGCTTTCTTT. Translation: CAISIRENTEAFF.

The V and J genes are TRBV14 and TRBJ1-1; no clear D. The CDR3 contains 13 residues. CDR1 is SGHDN and CDR2 is FVKESK in the germline V gene. V was trimmed by 4 bases and J by 7 bases, leaving 13 bases between them. CDR3: CASSPIPLDEAFF. CDR3 bases: TGTGCCAGCAGCCCCATACCGCTCGATGAAGCTTTCTTT.

This clonotype was observed many times. CDR3 in amino acids: CASSFGVTEAFF. The CDR3, as DNA: TGTGCCAGCAGTTTTGGGGTTACTGAAGCTTTCTTT. The chain combines TRBV12-3 or TRBV12-4 with TRBJ1-1; D not resolved. The CDR3 loop spans 12 amino acids. V was cut by 3 bases and J by 5 bases, with 7 bases left in between.

This clonotype was detected ten times or more. The genes are TRBV29-1 and TRBJ1-1; no clear D gene. The CDR3 spans 11 residues. V was shortened by 5 bases and J by 8 bases, with 12 bases between the two germline ends. Looked up from germline, CDR1 is SQVTM and CDR2 is ANQGSEA. The DNA of the CDR3 is TGCAGCGTTTTTGTTTCCTCGGAAGCTTTCTTT. It is translated as CSVFVSSEAFF.

This clonotype showed up just a few times. The V call is TRBV9, the J call TRBJ2-7, with TRBD2 matching 9 bases. The V segment lost 2 bases and the J segment 4 bases; nucleotides outside the gene matches: 7. The V gene's germline CDR1 is SGDLS and CDR2 YYNGEE. The CDR3 totals 15 residues. CDR3 loop: CASSVGVAGVYEQYF. CDR3 nucleotides: TGTGCCAGCAGCGTCGGAGTAGCGGGAGTGTACGAGCAGTACTTC.

This clonotype was seen at least ten times. The CDR3 sequence is CASRAGTSLETQYF. CDR3 nucleotide sequence: TGTGCCAGCAGGGCCGGGACTAGCCTAGAGACCCAGTACTTC. This chain links TRBV6-6 with TRBJ2-5; 9 positions match TRBD2. CDR3 length: 14 amino acids. Per germline, CDR1 MNHNY and CDR2 SVGAGI (reference sequence). The V gene end was trimmed by 6 bases and the J gene end by 4 bases; junction bases not matched to a gene: 6.

This clonotype has a handful of counts. A much larger clone differs by one base, so this may be a read error. The chain carries TRBV15 and TRBJ2-2; D is tentatively TRBD1 or TRBD2 (6 bases each). V was trimmed by 1 base and J by 4 bases, leaving 10 bases between them. This CDR3 is 15 amino acids long. Germline V lookup: CDR1 LNHNV, CDR2 YYDKDF (reference sequence). The CDR3 DNA reads TGTGCCACCAGCAGAGGCTCGGGGGCCACCGGGGAGCTGTTTTTT. Amino acid sequence: CATSRGSGATGELFF.

This clonotype was seen repeatedly, ten times or more. The V and J genes are TRBV9 and TRBJ2-5; 15 bases match TRBD2. CDR1 is SGDLS and CDR2 is YYNGEE in the germline V gene. The CDR3 sequence is 18 residues long. Losses at the gene ends were 2 bases for V and 2 bases for J; bases not matched to a gene: 7. CDR3 nucleotide sequence: TGTGCCAGCAGCGTTGGGACTAGCGGGGGGACGTCACAAGAGACCCAGTACTTC. Residues: CASSVGTSGGTSQETQYF.

J is TRBJ1-6 and V is TRBV6-6; no clear D gene. The CDR3 consists of 15 residues. V was trimmed by 8 bases and J by 0 bases, leaving 11 bases between them. Germline lookup yields CDR1 MNHNY and CDR2 SVGAGI (reference sequence). As DNA, the CDR3 is TGTGCCAGCGCTCCCCAAGACTCCTATAATTCACCCCTCCACTTT. This codes for CASAPQDSYNSPLHF.

This chain joins TRBV6-1 and TRBJ1-5; tentative D call: TRBD1 (6 bases). CDR1 and CDR2 (germline): MNHNS, SASEGT. This CDR3 region has 15 residues. Trimming cost V 6 bases and J 5 bases, with 17 bases left between them. CDR3 loop: CASRPVGRGDQPQHF. Here the CDR3 DNA reads TGTGCCAGCAGACCGGTGGGCAGGGGTGATCAGCCCCAGCATTTT.

This clonotype was detected ten times or more. CDR3 region: CASLPPGTRSYNEQFF. CDR3 nucleotide sequence: TGTGCCAGCCTCCCTCCCGGGACTCGCTCCTACAATGAGCAGTTCTTC. The chain is built from TRBV7-2 and TRBJ2-1, with TRBD2 as a possible D gene (6 bases). CDR1 and CDR2 (germline): SGHTA, FQGNSA. CDR3 length: 16 amino acids. The V end lost 8 bases, the J end lost 0 bases, and 17 bases lay between the germline ends.

A few counts support this clonotype. The chain carries TRBV25-1 and TRBJ2-5, with D uncertain. With 1 base removed from V and 2 bases from J, the gap between germline ends came to 11 bases. CDR3 length: 15 residues. The germline V gene has CDR1 MGHDK and CDR2 SYGVNS. This CDR3 reads CASSEWIRKQETQYF. In nucleotides, the CDR3 is TGTGCCAGCAGTGAATGGATCAGGAAACAAGAGACCCAGTACTTC.

The table lists this clonotype with many counts. DNA of the CDR3: TGTGCCTTCTCAAGCGGGGCAGGGCCCCACAATGAGCAGTTCTTC. As protein: CAFSSGAGPHNEQFF. This chain connects TRBV30 to TRBJ2-1; 7 bases map to TRBD2. Germline values: CDR1 GTSNPN, CDR2 SVGIG (reference sequence). The CDR3 extends over 15 amino acids. Trimming took 7 bases from V and 5 from J; bases not matched to a gene: 14.

This clonotype was detected ten times or more. The chain joins TRBV7-2 to TRBJ2-3, with TRBD1 matching over 8 bases. CDR3 length: 14 amino acids. Germline assignment: CDR1 SGHTA and CDR2 FQGNSA. V was clipped by 5 bases and J by 4 bases; unmatched bases: 5. The CDR3 loop is CASSRTGFADTQYF. CDR3 DNA sequence: TGTGCCAGCAGCCGGACAGGGTTCGCAGATACGCAGTATTTT.

This clonotype came up many times. The V call is TRBV6-5, the J call TRBJ2-1; perhaps D is TRBD1 or TRBD2 (6 bases each). V lost 6 bases to trimming and J lost 8 bases, with 17 bases between them. The CDR3 runs 14 residues. Germline values: CDR1 MNHEY, CDR2 SVGAGI. The CDR3 DNA is TGTGCCAGCAGCACCGGAGGGGGGCGGGATGAGCAGTTCTTC. It translates to CASSTGGGRDEQFF.

The sample holds many counts of this clonotype. The J gene is TRBJ2-2, the V gene TRBV7-3; maybe TRBD1 (5 bases). The CDR3 totals 12 residues. Trimming took 4 bases from V and 7 from J, leaving 7 bases between them. Germline CDR1 and CDR2: SGHTA and FQGTGA. In nucleotides, the CDR3 is TGTGCCAGCAGCTCTCAGGGCGGGGAGCTGTTTTTT. It yields the protein CASSSQGGELFF.

The table lists this clonotype with many counts. V usage is TRBV7-3 and J usage is TRBJ2-4; no clear D gene. CDR3 length equals 14 residues. Germline loops: CDR1 SGHTA, CDR2 FQGTGA. V lost 6 bases to trimming and J lost 3 bases, with 12 bases between them. Here the CDR3 reads CASSPGSVKNIQYF. Written as DNA, the CDR3 is TGTGCCAGCAGTCCCGGATCAGTCAAAAACATTCAGTACTTC.

At least ten counts were recorded for this clonotype. V usage is TRBV6-6 and J usage is TRBJ1-6, with 7 bases fitting TRBD1. V was pared by 4 bases and J by 11 bases, with 8 bases of the junction left unmatched. This CDR3 comprises 14 residues. The V gene's germline CDR1 is MNHNY and CDR2 SVGAGI (reference sequence). CDR3 DNA: TGTGCCAGCAGTTCGGGACAGCCCGGGCCACCCCTCCACTTT. Encoded protein: CASSSGQPGPPLHF.

This clonotype was seen repeatedly, ten times or more. The chain links TRBV11-1 to TRBJ2-7, with unresolved D. V shed 3 bases and J shed 1 base, with 13 bases lying between them. The germline V gene has CDR1 SGHAT and CDR2 FQDESV (reference sequence). This CDR3 is built from 15 residues. CDR3 residues: CASSFPPRTSYEQYF. CDR3 DNA: TGTGCCAGCAGCTTCCCTCCTAGGACGTCCTACGAGCAGTACTTC.

The table lists this clonotype with a few counts. V and J are TRBV27 and TRBJ2-4, with D possibly TRBD1 on 6 matching bases. The germline gives CDR1 MNHEY, CDR2 SMNVEV (reference sequence). V shed 4 bases and J shed 1 base, with 17 bases lying between them. The CDR3 has 17 residues. The CDR3 sequence is CASSSRPYREAKNIQYF. For the CDR3, the DNA is TGTGCCAGCAGTTCCCGCCCCTACAGGGAGGCCAAAAACATTCAGTACTTC.

This chain joins TRBV6-5 and TRBJ2-7; the D gene could be TRBD1 or TRBD2 (5 bases each). V was cut by 2 bases and J by 0 bases, with 11 bases left in between. The CDR3 totals 15 residues. Germline-derived CDR1 and CDR2 are MNHEY and SVGAGI. CDR3 residues: CASSYGSGPSYEQYF. In nucleotides, the CDR3 is TGTGCCAGCAGTTACGGTTCGGGACCCTCCTACGAGCAGTACTTC.

In this sample, this clonotype turned up many times. The chain is built from TRBV12-3 or TRBV12-4 and TRBJ2-1, with D tentatively TRBD2 (5 bases). The length of the CDR3 is 15 residues. Trimming left V 5 bases short and J 6 bases short, with 17 bases between. The CDR3 protein is CASSPPGVLGNEQFF. The CDR3 DNA reads as TGTGCCAGCAGTCCTCCCGGGGTTTTGGGCAATGAGCAGTTCTTC.

About this clonotype: This may come from a read error, since a much larger clone is one base off. The V gene is TRBV19, the J gene TRBJ1-1; maybe TRBD1 (6 bases). From germline, CDR1 is LNHDA and CDR2 SQIVND (reference sequence). The CDR3 runs to 14 residues. CDR3: CVSWAGHLNTEAFF. As DNA, the CDR3 is TGTGTCAGTTGGGCGGGACACTTGAACACTGAAGCTTTCTTT.